The clone carrying this T cell receptor beta chain was observed a handful of times. What it recognizes is unknown. The data derive from a study of vaccination and CD4 T cells after COVID-19. Study details: Drawing of post-COVID samples took place a median roughly 97 days after diagnosis (range 35 to 161). A median of roughly 72 days (range 14 to 241) separated dose two from the taking of post-vaccine samples.

The V segment lost 4 bases and the J segment 6 bases; nucleotides outside the gene matches: 15. The germline gives CDR1 SGHTA, CDR2 FQGNSA. There are 17 residues in the CDR3. Noted treatment: approximately 10-day PBMC culture with coronavirus spike peptide pools or control peptides (ViraFEST assay). Cultured CD4+ T-cell DNA underwent Oncomine TCR Beta short-read sequencing. TCRdb itself ran the PCR reads through MiXCR, one entry per CDR3 protein. Among roughly 15,000 distinct CDR3 sequences listed, 40% were seen once. Sequences were obtained from CD4+ T cells from blood, cultured in vitro. V is TRBV7-2 and J is TRBJ1-2; 9 bases line up with TRBD1. This TCR was sampled from a human donor who had recovered from COVID-19. CDR3 sequence (DNA): TGTGCCAGCAGCTATAAGGCCTCACAGGGGGCTTTCCATGGCTACACCTTC. Residues: CASSYKASQGAFHGYTF.